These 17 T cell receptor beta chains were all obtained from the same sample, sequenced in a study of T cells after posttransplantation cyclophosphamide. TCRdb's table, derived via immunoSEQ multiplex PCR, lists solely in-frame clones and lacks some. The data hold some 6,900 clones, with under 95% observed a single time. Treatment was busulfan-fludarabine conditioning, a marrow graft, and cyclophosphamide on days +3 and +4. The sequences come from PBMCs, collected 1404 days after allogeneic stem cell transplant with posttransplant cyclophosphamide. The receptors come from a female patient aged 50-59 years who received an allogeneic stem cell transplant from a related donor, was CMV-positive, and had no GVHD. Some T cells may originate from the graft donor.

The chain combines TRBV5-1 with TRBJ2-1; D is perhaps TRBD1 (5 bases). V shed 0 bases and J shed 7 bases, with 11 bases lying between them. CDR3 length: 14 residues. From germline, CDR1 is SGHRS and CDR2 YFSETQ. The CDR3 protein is CASSLVRQLNEQFF. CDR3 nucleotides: TGCGCCAGCAGCTTGGTGCGACAGCTGAATGAGCAGTTCTTC.

The CDR3, as DNA: TGTGCCAGCAATTCAGGGTCCTACAATGAGCAGTTCTTC. Translation: CASNSGSYNEQFF. V is TRBV27 and J is TRBJ2-1; D is possibly TRBD1 (5 bases). CDR3 length equals 13 residues. CDR1 and CDR2 from the germline V gene are MNHEY and SMNVEV (reference sequence). The V gene lost 7 bases and the J gene lost 1 base, with 8 bases spanning the gap.

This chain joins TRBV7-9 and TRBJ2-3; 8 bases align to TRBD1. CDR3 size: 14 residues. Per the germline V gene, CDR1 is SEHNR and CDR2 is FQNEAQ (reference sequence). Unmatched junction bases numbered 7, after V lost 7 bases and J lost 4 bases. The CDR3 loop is CASMVDRVADTQYF. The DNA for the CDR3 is TGTGCCAGCATGGTGGACAGGGTGGCAGATACGCAGTATTTT.

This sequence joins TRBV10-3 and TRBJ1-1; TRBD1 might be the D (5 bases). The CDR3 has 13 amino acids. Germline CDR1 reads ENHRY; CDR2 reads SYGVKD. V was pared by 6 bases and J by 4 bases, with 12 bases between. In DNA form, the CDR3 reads TGTGCCATCAGGGTCGGGGGTGGCACTGAAGCTTTCTTT. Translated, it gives CAIRVGGGTEAFF.

CDR3 protein: CASSQRGQFSTDTQYF. The CDR3 region has the DNA TGTGCCAGCTCACAACGGGGACAGTTTAGCACAGATACGCAGTATTTT. The rearrangement uses TRBV18 and TRBJ2-3; 7 positions agree with TRBD1. CDR1 is KGHSH and CDR2 is LQKENI in the germline V gene. V lost 4 bases, J lost 0 bases, and 7 bases stayed unmatched. This CDR3 is built from 16 residues.

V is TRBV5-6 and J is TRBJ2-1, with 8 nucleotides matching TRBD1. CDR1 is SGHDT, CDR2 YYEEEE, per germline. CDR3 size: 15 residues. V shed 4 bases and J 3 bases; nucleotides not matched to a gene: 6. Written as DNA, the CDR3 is TGTGCCAGCAGCCGGACAGGGATCAACTACAATGAGCAGTTCTTC. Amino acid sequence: CASSRTGINYNEQFF. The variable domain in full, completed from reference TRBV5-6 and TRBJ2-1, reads DAGVTQSPTHLIKTRGQQVTLRCSPKSGHDTVSWYQQALGQGPQFIFQYYEEEERQRGNFPDRFSGHQFPNYSSELNVNALLLGDSALYLCASSRTGINYNEQFFGPGTRLTVL.

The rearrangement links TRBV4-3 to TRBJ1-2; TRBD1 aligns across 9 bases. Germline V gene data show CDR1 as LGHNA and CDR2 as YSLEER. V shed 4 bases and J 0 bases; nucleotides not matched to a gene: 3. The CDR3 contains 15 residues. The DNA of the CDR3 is TGCGCCAGCAGCCCGCGGACAGGGGCTAACTATGGCTACACCTTC. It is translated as CASSPRTGANYGYTF.

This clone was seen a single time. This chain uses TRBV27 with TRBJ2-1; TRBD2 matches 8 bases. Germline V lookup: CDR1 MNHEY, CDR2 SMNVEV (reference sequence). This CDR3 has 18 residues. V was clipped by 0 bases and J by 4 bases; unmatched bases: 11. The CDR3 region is CASSLSMSGSQGYNEQFF. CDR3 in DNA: TGTGCCAGCAGTTTATCAATGAGCGGGAGTCAGGGTTACAATGAGCAGTTCTTC.

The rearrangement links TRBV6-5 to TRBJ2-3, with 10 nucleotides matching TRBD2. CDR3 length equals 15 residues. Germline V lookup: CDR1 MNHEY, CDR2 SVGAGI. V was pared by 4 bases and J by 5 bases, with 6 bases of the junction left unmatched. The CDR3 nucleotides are TGTGCCAGCAGTTCCCCCCGGACTAGCGGAGATACGCAGTATTTT. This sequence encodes CASSSPRTSGDTQYF.

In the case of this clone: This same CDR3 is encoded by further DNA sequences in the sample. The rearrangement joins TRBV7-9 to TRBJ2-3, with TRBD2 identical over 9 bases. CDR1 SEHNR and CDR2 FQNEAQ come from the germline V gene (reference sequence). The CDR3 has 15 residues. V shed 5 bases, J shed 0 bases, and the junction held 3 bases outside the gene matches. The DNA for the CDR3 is TGTGCCAGCAGCCCTAGCGGGATAAGCACAGATACGCAGTATTTT. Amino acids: CASSPSGISTDTQYF.

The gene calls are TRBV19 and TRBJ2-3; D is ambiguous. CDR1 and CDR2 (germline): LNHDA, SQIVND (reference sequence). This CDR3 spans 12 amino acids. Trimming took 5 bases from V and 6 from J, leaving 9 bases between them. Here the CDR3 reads CASSVSRDTQYF. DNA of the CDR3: TGTGCCAGTAGTGTGAGTCGGGATACGCAGTATTTT.

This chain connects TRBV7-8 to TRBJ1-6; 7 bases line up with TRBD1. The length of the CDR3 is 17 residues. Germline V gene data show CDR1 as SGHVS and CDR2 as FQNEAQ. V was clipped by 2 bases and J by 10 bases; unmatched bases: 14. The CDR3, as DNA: TGTGCCAGCAGCTTATGGGACAGCTCAATAATGTCCTCACCCCTCCACTTT. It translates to CASSLWDSSIMSSPLHF.

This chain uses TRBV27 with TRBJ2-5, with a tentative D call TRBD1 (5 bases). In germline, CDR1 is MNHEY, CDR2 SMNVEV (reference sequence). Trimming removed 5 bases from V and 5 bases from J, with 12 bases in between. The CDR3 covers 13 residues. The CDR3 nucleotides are TGTGCCAGCAGTCCCCGACAGACGGAGACCCAGTACTTC. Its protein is CASSPRQTETQYF.

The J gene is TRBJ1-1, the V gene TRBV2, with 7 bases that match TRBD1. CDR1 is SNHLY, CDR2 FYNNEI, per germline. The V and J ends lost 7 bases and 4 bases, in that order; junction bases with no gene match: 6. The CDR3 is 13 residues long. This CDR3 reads CASIYYRGTEAFF. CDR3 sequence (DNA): TGTGCCAGCATATATTACAGGGGCACTGAAGCTTTCTTT. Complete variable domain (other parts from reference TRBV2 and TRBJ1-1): EPEVTQTPSHQVTQMGQEVILRCVPISNHLYFYWYRQILGQKVEFLVSFYNNEISEKSEIFDDQFSVERPDGSNFTLKIRSTKLEDSAMYFCASIYYRGTEAFFGQGTRLTVV.

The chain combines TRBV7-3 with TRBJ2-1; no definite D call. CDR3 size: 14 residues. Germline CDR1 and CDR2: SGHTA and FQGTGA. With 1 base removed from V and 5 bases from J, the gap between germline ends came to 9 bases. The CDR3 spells CASSLMGSHNEQFF. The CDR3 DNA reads TGTGCCAGCAGCTTAATGGGCAGCCACAATGAGCAGTTCTTC. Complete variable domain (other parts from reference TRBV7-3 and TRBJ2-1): GAGVSQTPSNKVTEKGKYVELRCDPISGHTALYWYRQSLGQGPEFLIYFQGTGAADDSGLPNDRFFAVRPEGSVSTLKIQRTERGDSAVYLCASSLMGSHNEQFFGPGTRLTVL.

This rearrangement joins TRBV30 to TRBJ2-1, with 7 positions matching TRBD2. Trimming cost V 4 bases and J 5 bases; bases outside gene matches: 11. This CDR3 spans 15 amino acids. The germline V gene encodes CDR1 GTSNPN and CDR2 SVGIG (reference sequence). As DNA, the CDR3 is TGTGCCTGGACTTGGTGGGAAGCGGGACACAATGAGCAGTTCTTC. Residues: CAWTWWEAGHNEQFF.

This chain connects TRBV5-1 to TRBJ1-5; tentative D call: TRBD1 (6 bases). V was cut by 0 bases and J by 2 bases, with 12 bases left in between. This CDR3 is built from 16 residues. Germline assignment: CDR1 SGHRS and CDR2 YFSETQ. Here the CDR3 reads CASSLAPGGGNQPQHF. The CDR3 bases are TGCGCCAGCAGCTTGGCCCCGGGGGGCGGCAATCAGCCCCAGCATTTT.